These 13 T cell receptor beta chains share one sample of origin, sequenced in a study of CD8 T cells in Susac syndrome. After extraction with the RNeasy kit, about 0.5 to 1 ug of the RNA was reverse transcribed using random hexamers. TCRdb analysed the immunoSEQ multiplex PCR reads with MiXCR anew, one entry per CDR3 protein. The sample lists roughly 140,000 distinct CDR3 sequences, roughly 96% occurring once. Sequencing used CD4+ T cells from PBMCs. The receptors come from a human donor with Susac syndrome.

The V gene is TRBV25-1, the J gene TRBJ2-2, with D tentatively TRBD2 (6 bases). CDR3 length equals 14 residues. CDR1 MGHDK and CDR2 SYGVNS come from the germline V gene. V lost 10 bases and J 1 base, leaving 13 bases between the germline ends. The DNA of the CDR3 is TGTGCCACTGGGGGGAGGAGGAACACCGGGGAGCTGTTTTTT. Translated, it gives CATGGRRNTGELFF. Complete variable domain (other parts from reference TRBV25-1 and TRBJ2-2): EADIYQTPRYLVIGTGKKITLECSQTMGHDKMYWYQQDPGMELHLIHYSYGVNSTEKGDLSSESTVSRIRTEHFPLTLESARPSHTSQYLCATGGRRNTGELFFGEGSRLTVL.

This clonotype came up a few times. The chain couples TRBV7-9 to TRBJ1-2; unclear D gene. Germline CDR1 reads SEHNR; CDR2 reads FQNEAQ (reference sequence). The length of the CDR3 is 13 residues. The ends were cut back, 5 bases at V and 2 bases at J, with 9 bases in the middle. The CDR3 loop is CASSPTENYGYTF. In DNA form, the CDR3 reads TGTGCCAGCAGCCCGACGGAAAACTATGGCTACACCTTC. The entire variable domain, with the rest obtained from reference TRBV7-9 and TRBJ1-2, is as follows: DTGVSQNPRHKITKRGQNVTFRCDPISEHNRLYWYRQTLGQGPEFLTYFQNEAQLEKSRLLSDRFSAERPKGSFSTLEIQRTEQGDSAMYLCASSPTENYGYTFGSGTRLTVV.

The rearrangement joins TRBV20-1 to TRBJ1-5; D is unresolved. The germline V and J ends were trimmed by 5 bases and 3 bases, with 20 bases remaining between them. There are 16 residues in the CDR3. Germline V gives CDR1 DFQATT, CDR2 SNEGSKA (reference sequence). The CDR3, as DNA: TGCAGTGCTGTATCGACTTTATCCCCTTCCAATCAGCCCCAGCATTTT. Protein product: CSAVSTLSPSNQPQHF.

The rearrangement links TRBV20-1 to TRBJ2-1; TRBD1 matches at 9 bases. TRBJ2-7 explains the end of the DNA better; the J call may be wrong. Germline assignment: CDR1 DFQATT and CDR2 SNEGSKA (reference sequence). The CDR3 has 14 amino acids. CDR3: CSASSGTGQYEQYF. CDR3 nucleotide sequence: TGCAGTGCATCTTCCGGGACAGGGCAATACGAGCAGTACTTC.

The J gene is TRBJ1-4, the V gene TRBV25-1, with D unresolved. Germline lookup yields CDR1 MGHDK and CDR2 SYGVNS. CDR3 length: 14 amino acids. The ends were cut back, 1 base at V and 10 bases at J, with 13 bases in the middle. The chain's CDR3 is CASSESAETGKLFF. CDR3 nucleotides: TGTGCCAGCAGTGAATCCGCCGAGACTGGAAAACTGTTTTTT.

The genes are TRBV3-1 and TRBJ2-5; D unresolved. Germline V lookup: CDR1 LGHDT, CDR2 YNNKEL (reference sequence). Trimming pared 0 bases from V and 3 bases from J, leaving 8 bases between. The CDR3 length is 14 residues. CDR3 in amino acids: CASSQDLVEETQYF. In nucleotides, the CDR3 is TGTGCCAGCAGCCAAGATCTCGTGGAAGAGACCCAGTACTTC.

This chain joins TRBV20-1 and TRBJ2-1; 9 nucleotides align to TRBD2. The CDR3 runs 15 residues. Germline V gene sequence: CDR1 DFQATT, CDR2 SNEGSKA (reference sequence). V shed 1 base, J shed 7 bases, and the junction held 8 bases outside the gene matches. The CDR3 loop is CSARGASGAMNEQFF. The CDR3 nucleotides read TGCAGTGCTAGAGGCGCTAGCGGGGCTATGAATGAGCAGTTCTTC.

The rearrangement uses TRBV20-1 and TRBJ1-5; TRBD1 agrees at 7 bases. Germline assignment: CDR1 DFQATT and CDR2 SNEGSKA (reference sequence). V gave up 6 bases and J gave up 1 base; unmatched junction bases: 12. This CDR3 has 16 amino acids. In nucleotides, the CDR3 is TGCAGTGCAGTTTCCCCCCTACAGGGGAGCAATCAGCCCCAGCATTTT. This encodes CSAVSPLQGSNQPQHF.

This sequence joins TRBV20-1 and TRBJ2-1; D is perhaps TRBD2 (5 bases). Per germline, CDR1 DFQATT and CDR2 SNEGSKA (reference sequence). Trimming pared 2 bases from V and 4 bases from J, leaving 18 bases between. CDR3 size: 16 residues. CDR3 region: CSARPITDPGYNEQFF. In nucleotides, the CDR3 is TGCAGTGCTAGACCCATTACGGACCCGGGGTACAATGAGCAGTTCTTC.

This rearrangement joins TRBV20-1 to TRBJ2-1; either TRBD1 or TRBD2 may fit D (5 bases each). With 8 bases removed from V and 7 bases from J, the gap between germline ends came to 15 bases. The CDR3 is 12 amino acids. CDR1 DFQATT and CDR2 SNEGSKA come from the germline V gene (reference sequence). In DNA, the CDR3 is TGCAGTTCCTCGGGTGGGGGAAATGAGCAGTTCTTC. This encodes CSSSGGGNEQFF.

The J gene is TRBJ1-2, the V gene TRBV3-1; TRBD1 might be the D (5 bases). Germline CDR1 LGHDT, CDR2 YNNKEL (reference sequence). The CDR3 sequence is 14 residues long. Trimming left V 4 bases short and J 3 bases short, with 12 bases between. The CDR3 region is CASSLGEGDYGYTF. CDR3 in DNA: TGTGCCAGCAGCCTCGGGGAAGGGGACTATGGCTACACCTTC. Filled out from reference TRBV3-1 and TRBJ1-2, the complete variable domain reads DTAVSQTPKYLVTQMGNDKSIKCEQNLGHDTMYWYKQDSKKFLKIMFSYNNKELIINETVPNRFSPKSPDKAHLNLHINSLELGDSAVYFCASSLGEGDYGYTFGSGTRLTVV.

The genes are TRBV29-1 and TRBJ1-1; D is unclear. The V gene's germline CDR1 is SQVTM and CDR2 ANQGSEA. The CDR3 has 14 residues. Trimming cost V 6 bases and J 1 base, with 15 bases left between them. This CDR3 reads CSVGPLTGNTEAFF. The CDR3 coding sequence is TGCAGCGTCGGCCCCCTTACCGGGAACACTGAAGCTTTCTTT.

This clonotype has a handful of counts. The genes are TRBV12-3 or TRBV12-4 and TRBJ1-2; 8 bases line up with TRBD1. V was pared by 3 bases and J by 2 bases, with 2 bases of the junction left unmatched. This CDR3 contains 14 residues. CDR3 region: CASSLTGANYGYTF. The DNA for the CDR3 is TGTGCCAGCAGTTTGACAGGGGCAAACTATGGCTACACCTTC.